The rows below give T cell receptor beta chains drawn from one sample of a study of cytomegalovirus exposure and HLA in healthy donors. Libraries were prepared by immunoSEQ multiplex PCR; TCRdb keeps only in-frame clonotypes and omits some of them. The sample consists of approximately 100,000 clones, 74% of them appearing once. Sequenced: PBMCs. Receptors were obtained from a man in his fifties or sixties in good health and CMV-seropositive. CDR3s include the opening cysteine and the closing phenylalanine or tryptophan. A D gene is named only where the DNA matches it firmly. Not all rows give a size; the values are once, few, many and, for expanded clones, a class.

clone_size: -
v_call: TRBV6-5
d_call: -
j_call: TRBJ1-3
cdr3_aa: CASSFSGLAGNTIYF
cdr3_nt: TGTGCCAGCAGTTTTAGCGGGCTAGCTGGAAACACCATATATTTT

clone_size: -
v_call: TRBV10-3
d_call: -
j_call: TRBJ1-2
cdr3_aa: CAISAGDGYTF
cdr3_nt: TGTGCCATCAGTGCAGGGGATGGCTACACCTTC

clone_size: -
v_call: TRBV19
d_call: -
j_call: TRBJ1-2
cdr3_aa: CASSMSHREGHGYTF
cdr3_nt: TGTGCCAGTAGTATGAGTCACAGGGAGGGCCATGGCTACACCTTC

clone_size: -
v_call: TRBV5-1
d_call: -
j_call: TRBJ2-7
cdr3_aa: CASSVQVSSNEQYF
cdr3_nt: TGCGCCAGCAGCGTACAGGTGTCAAGTAACGAGCAGTACTTC

clone_size: -
v_call: TRBV7-9
d_call: TRBD2
j_call: TRBJ2-7
cdr3_aa: CASSWGLAAAYEQYF
cdr3_nt: TGTGCCAGCAGCTGGGGACTAGCGGCGGCCTACGAGCAGTACTTC

clone_size: once
v_call: TRBV6-6
d_call: TRBD1
j_call: TRBJ1-2
cdr3_aa: CASSYPGTGEGGYTF
cdr3_nt: TGTGCCAGCAGTTACCCAGGGACAGGGGAAGGAGGCTACACCTTC

clone_size: -
v_call: TRBV2
d_call: TRBD1
j_call: TRBJ1-4
cdr3_aa: CASSITGGNEKLFF
cdr3_nt: TGTGCCAGCAGCATAACAGGGGGGAATGAAAAACTGTTTTTT

clone_size: -
v_call: TRBV5-1
d_call: -
j_call: TRBJ2-3
cdr3_aa: CASSFGASNGDTQYF
cdr3_nt: TGCGCCAGCAGCTTCGGAGCCTCAAATGGAGATACGCAGTATTTT

clone_size: -
v_call: TRBV12-5
d_call: -
j_call: TRBJ1-1
cdr3_aa: CASGLGGRGTEAFF
cdr3_nt: TGTGCTAGTGGTTTGGGGGGGAGGGGGACTGAAGCTTTCTTT

clone_size: -
v_call: TRBV5-4
d_call: -
j_call: TRBJ2-3
cdr3_aa: CASSLDPGTDTQYF
cdr3_nt: TGTGCCAGCAGCTTGGATCCGGGCACAGATACGCAGTATTTT

clone_size: -
v_call: TRBV5-6
d_call: -
j_call: TRBJ1-2
cdr3_aa: CASSFVQAGRGYTF
cdr3_nt: TGTGCCAGCAGCTTTGTGCAGGCAGGGCGAGGCTACACCTTC

clone_size: -
v_call: TRBV7-2
d_call: -
j_call: TRBJ2-3
cdr3_aa: CASSLDRKDTQYF
cdr3_nt: TGTGCCAGCAGCTTAGACAGGAAGGATACGCAGTATTTT